This TCR beta chain stems from a study of blood T cells in healthy people across ages. Only a few counts were recorded for this clonotype. Using a J-beta primer mix together with a sample-barcoded 5' primer, a second PCR was run for about 7 to 12 cycles. TCRdb re-derived calls from the 5' RACE reads in MiXCR, one entry per CDR3 protein. Seen here are 750,000 to 850,000 distinct CDR3 sequences, 20% to 25% observed once, and the top ten hold more than 3%. Germline V CDR1 and CDR2: MDHEN, SYDVKM. V shed 6 bases and J shed 0 bases, with 8 bases lying between them. CDR3 size: 14 residues. These data are also associated with another study on T cells of mothers and their children. That source reports: Sequencing revealed no T cell clones that were persistent and microchimeric.

The source of this sequence is a boy younger than 18 in good health. The J gene is TRBJ1-4, the V gene TRBV28; TRBD1 might be the D (5 bases). The source material was blood. The CDR3 protein is CASSPQATNEKLFF. The CDR3 DNA follows: TGTGCCAGCAGCCCACAGGCAACTAATGAAAAACTGTTTTTT.